The entry that follows covers one T cell receptor (beta chain) sequence. The sample belongs to a study of blood T cell repertoires in COVID-19. Across the whole study: The United States, Italy and Spain supplied acute and convalescent COVID-19 samples. The analysed material was cDNA or gDNA that came from T cells, B-cell-depleted T cells, or PBMCs.

The germline V gene has CDR1 LGHDT and CDR2 YNNKEL (reference sequence). Trimming removed 0 bases at V and 0 bases at J, with 18 bases between. This CDR3 has 19 residues. Authors' methods: By means of reference gene primer amplification, nucleated cell counts were estimated. Libraries were prepared by immunoSEQ multiplex PCR; TCRdb keeps only in-frame clonotypes and omits some of them. V, J and clone size reflect that table, while D and trimming were determined from the DNA. The sample contains 150,000 or so clones, around four fifths of which appear only once. The chain joins TRBV3-1 (or the pseudogene TRBV3-2) to TRBJ2-1; D might be TRBD1 (6 bases). The receptor was derived from a human donor in a cohort sampled during active COVID-19. The sequencing input was peripheral blood. In nucleotides, the CDR3 is TGTGCCAGCAGCCAAGAAGGTGGGGGCGGAATCAGCTCCTACAATGAGCAGTTCTTC. Its protein product is CASSQEGGGGISSYNEQFF.